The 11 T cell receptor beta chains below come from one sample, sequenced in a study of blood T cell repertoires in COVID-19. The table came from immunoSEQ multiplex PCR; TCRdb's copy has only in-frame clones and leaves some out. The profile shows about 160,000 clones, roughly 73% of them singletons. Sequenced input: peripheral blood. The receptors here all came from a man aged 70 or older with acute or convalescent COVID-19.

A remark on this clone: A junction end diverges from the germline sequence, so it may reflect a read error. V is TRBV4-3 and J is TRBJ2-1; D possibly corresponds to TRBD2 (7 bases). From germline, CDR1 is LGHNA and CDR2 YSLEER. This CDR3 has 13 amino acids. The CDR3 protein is CASSQVGGRDQIF. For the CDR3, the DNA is TGCGCCAGCAGCCAAGTGGGGGGGCGGGACCAGATCTTC.

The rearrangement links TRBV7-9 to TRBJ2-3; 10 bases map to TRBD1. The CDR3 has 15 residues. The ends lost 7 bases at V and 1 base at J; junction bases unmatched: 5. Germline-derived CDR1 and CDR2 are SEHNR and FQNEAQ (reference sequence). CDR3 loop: CASTRDRGGTDTQYF. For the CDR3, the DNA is TGTGCCAGCACCCGGGACAGGGGCGGCACAGATACGCAGTATTTT.

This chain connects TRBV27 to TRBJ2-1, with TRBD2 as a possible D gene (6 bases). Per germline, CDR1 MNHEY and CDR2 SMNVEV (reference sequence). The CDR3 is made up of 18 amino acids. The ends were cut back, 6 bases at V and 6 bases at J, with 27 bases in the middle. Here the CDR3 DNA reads TGTGCCAGCAGCTCCCCCTCCCTCGGGGGAGGAAGGGGCAATGAGCAGTTCTTC. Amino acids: CASSSPSLGGGRGNEQFF.

CDR3 in amino acids: CATQGGNGYTF. CDR3 nucleotide sequence: TGTGCCACGCAGGGAGGGAATGGCTACACCTTC. J is TRBJ1-2 and V is TRBV12-3 or TRBV12-4, with TRBD1 as a possible D gene (5 bases). The CDR3 totals 11 residues. Trimming shortened V by 10 bases and J by 6 bases, and 12 bases separated the two germline ends.

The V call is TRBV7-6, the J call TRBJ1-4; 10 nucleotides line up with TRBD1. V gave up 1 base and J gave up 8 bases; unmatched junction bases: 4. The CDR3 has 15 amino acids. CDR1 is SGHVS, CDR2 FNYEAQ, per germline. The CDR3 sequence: CASSLGQGAGEKLFF. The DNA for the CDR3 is TGTGCCAGCAGCTTAGGACAGGGGGCGGGAGAAAAACTGTTTTTT.

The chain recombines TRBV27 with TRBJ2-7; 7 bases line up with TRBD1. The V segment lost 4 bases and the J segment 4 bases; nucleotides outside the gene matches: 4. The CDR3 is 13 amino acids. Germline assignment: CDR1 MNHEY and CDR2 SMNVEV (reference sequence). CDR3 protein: CASSWSGQYEQYF. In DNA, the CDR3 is TGTGCCAGCAGTTGGTCGGGACAGTACGAGCAGTACTTC.

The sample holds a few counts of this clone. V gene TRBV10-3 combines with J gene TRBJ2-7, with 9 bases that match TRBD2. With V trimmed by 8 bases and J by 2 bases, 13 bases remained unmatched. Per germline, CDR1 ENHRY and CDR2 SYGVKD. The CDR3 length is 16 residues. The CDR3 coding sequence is TGTGCCATCGCAGAGCCCCCTAGCGGGATCACCTACGAGCAGTACTTC. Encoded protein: CAIAEPPSGITYEQYF.

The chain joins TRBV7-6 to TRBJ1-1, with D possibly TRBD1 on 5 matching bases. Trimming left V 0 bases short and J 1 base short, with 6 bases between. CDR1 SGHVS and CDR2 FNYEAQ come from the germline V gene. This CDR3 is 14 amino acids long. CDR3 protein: CASSLAGQNTEAFF. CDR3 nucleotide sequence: TGTGCCAGCAGCTTAGCTGGACAGAACACTGAAGCTTTCTTT.

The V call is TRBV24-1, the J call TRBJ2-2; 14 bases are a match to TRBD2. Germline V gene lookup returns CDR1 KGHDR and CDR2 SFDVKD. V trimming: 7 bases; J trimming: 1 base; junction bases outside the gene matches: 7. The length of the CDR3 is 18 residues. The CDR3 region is CATRGTSGSRGNTGELFF. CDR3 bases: TGTGCCACCAGGGGGACTAGCGGGAGTCGGGGGAACACCGGGGAGCTGTTTTTT.

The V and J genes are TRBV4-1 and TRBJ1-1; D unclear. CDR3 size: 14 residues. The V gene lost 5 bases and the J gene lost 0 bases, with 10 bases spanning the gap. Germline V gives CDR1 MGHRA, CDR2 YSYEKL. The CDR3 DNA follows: TGCGCCAGCAGCAGAATAGGAGTGAACACTGAAGCTTTCTTT. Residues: CASSRIGVNTEAFF.

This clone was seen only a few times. The CDR3 loop reads CASSGPRGNYEQYF. CDR3 DNA: TGTGCCAGCAGCGGACCCAGGGGGAACTACGAGCAGTACTTC. The chain is built from TRBV5-4 and TRBJ2-7, with 7 bases matching TRBD1. V shed 4 bases and J 3 bases; nucleotides not matched to a gene: 7. Germline CDR1 is SGHNT and CDR2 is YYREEE (reference sequence). The CDR3 runs 14 residues.